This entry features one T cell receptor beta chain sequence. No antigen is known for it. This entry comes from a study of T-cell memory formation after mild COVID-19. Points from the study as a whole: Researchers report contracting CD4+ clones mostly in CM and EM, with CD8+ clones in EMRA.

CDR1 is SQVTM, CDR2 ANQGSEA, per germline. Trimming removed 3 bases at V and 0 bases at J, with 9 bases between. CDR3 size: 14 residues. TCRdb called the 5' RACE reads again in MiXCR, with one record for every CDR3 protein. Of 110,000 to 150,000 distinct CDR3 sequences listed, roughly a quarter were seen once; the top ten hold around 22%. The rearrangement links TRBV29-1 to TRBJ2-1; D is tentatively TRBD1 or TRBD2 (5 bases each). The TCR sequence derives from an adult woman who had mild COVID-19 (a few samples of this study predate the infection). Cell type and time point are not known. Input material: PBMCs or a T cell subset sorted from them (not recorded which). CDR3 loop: CSVDAGSSYNEQFF. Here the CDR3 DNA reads TGCAGCGTTGATGCAGGGAGCTCCTACAATGAGCAGTTCTTC.